The 22 T cell receptor beta chains in this list originate from one sample, sequenced in a study of T cells in Graves' hyperthyroidism and ophthalmopathy. RNA transcripts provided the source from which TCR beta CDR3 regions were amplified. Primed by the HTBI set, a first-round RT-PCR was run on the TCR CDR3. TCRdb reprocessed the multiplex PCR reads via MiXCR and lists one record per CDR3 protein. The table includes around 580,000 distinct CDR3 sequences, about half detected once. The sequencing sample was made of peripheral blood or thyroid tissue (not recorded which). These receptor sequences come from a young woman with Graves' hyperthyroidism.

The rearrangement joins TRBV6-5 to TRBJ2-7; 12 bases are a match to TRBD1. The germline CDR1 and CDR2 sequences are MNHEY and SVGAGI. V shed 5 bases and J 3 bases; nucleotides not matched to a gene: 8. This CDR3 is built from 16 residues. CDR3 loop: CASSPTGTGGDYEQYF. In nucleotides, the CDR3 is TGTGCCAGCAGTCCTACCGGGACAGGGGGCGACTACGAGCAGTACTTC.

At least ten counts were recorded for this clonotype. This sequence joins TRBV6-5 and TRBJ1-4; D not resolved. The germline V and J ends were trimmed by 7 bases and 4 bases, with 13 bases remaining between them. This CDR3 has 14 residues. Germline loops: CDR1 MNHEY, CDR2 SVGAGI. The CDR3 protein is CASMRLRNNEKLFF. CDR3 DNA: TGTGCCAGCATGCGATTACGGAATAATGAAAAACTGTTTTTT.

At least ten counts were recorded for this clonotype. CDR3 DNA: TGCAGTGCTCCAACGTCGGGGGGCTTGGGGGAGCTGTTTTTT. Protein sequence: CSAPTSGGLGELFF. The V gene is TRBV20-1, the J gene TRBJ2-2; the D gene is possibly TRBD2 (7 bases). The CDR3 is made up of 14 amino acids. With 5 bases removed from V and 8 bases from J, the gap between germline ends came to 18 bases. CDR1 is DFQATT, CDR2 SNEGSKA, per germline (reference sequence).

This clonotype was counted at least ten times. The chain joins TRBV24-1 to TRBJ1-6; D is uncertain. V was pared by 4 bases and J by 16 bases, with 16 bases between. Germline CDR1 reads KGHDR; CDR2 reads SFDVKD. CDR3 length: 13 amino acids. DNA for the CDR3: TGTGCCACCAGTGACTCGCCCGGTCAGCCACTCCACTTT. Residues: CATSDSPGQPLHF.

This clonotype appeared many times. The chain recombines TRBV12-3 or TRBV12-4 with TRBJ2-2, with TRBD1 matching 11 bases. With V trimmed by 1 base and J by 4 bases, 8 bases remained unmatched. This CDR3 is built from 18 residues. As DNA, the CDR3 is TGTGCCAGCAGTTTAGACGGACAGGGGGCCTCGAGCACCGGGGAGCTGTTTTTT. The encoded protein is CASSLDGQGASSTGELFF.

The rearrangement joins TRBV6-1 to TRBJ1-1; weak D call: TRBD1 (5 bases). The CDR3 totals 14 residues. Germline CDR1 and CDR2: MNHNS and SASEGT. With 5 bases removed from V and 6 bases from J, the gap between germline ends came to 16 bases. The chain's CDR3 is CASSRLLAGPEAFF. DNA of the CDR3: TGTGCCAGCAGTCGTTTACTAGCGGGGCCTGAAGCTTTCTTT.

This clonotype was counted a single time. The chain recombines TRBV12-3 or TRBV12-4 with TRBJ2-7; 8 positions agree with TRBD1. The CDR3 extends over 15 amino acids. The V segment lost 5 bases and the J segment 7 bases; nucleotides outside the gene matches: 13. CDR3 in amino acids: CASSPRQGNTGEQYF. DNA of the CDR3: TGTGCCAGCAGTCCTCGACAGGGGAACACCGGGGAGCAGTACTTC.

This clonotype was counted between two and nine times. This rearrangement joins TRBV19 to TRBJ2-7; 8 bases fit TRBD2. The last part of the DNA fits TRBJ2-1 better; the J call may be wrong. Germline CDR1 is LNHDA and CDR2 is SQIVND (reference sequence). This CDR3 contains 13 residues. CDR3 in DNA: TGTGCCAGTGTGGGAGCGGGAGTGAATGAGCAGTTCTTC. Protein sequence: CASVGAGVNEQFF.

This clonotype was picked up many times. The chain is built from TRBV7-9 and TRBJ2-7, with TRBD2 matching over 7 bases. The CDR3 runs to 13 residues. CDR1 is SEHNR, CDR2 FQNEAQ, per germline (reference sequence). After removal of 7 bases from V and 3 bases from J, the junction contained 6 bases not matched to a gene. The CDR3 DNA is TGTGCCAGCACCATAGGCGGGAGCTACGAGCAGTACTTC. It is translated as CASTIGGSYEQYF. Variable domain in full (rest from reference TRBV7-9 and TRBJ2-7): DTGVSQNPRHKITKRGQNVTFRCDPISEHNRLYWYRQTLGQGPEFLTYFQNEAQLEKSRLLSDRFSAERPKGSFSTLEIQRTEQGDSAMYLCASTIGGSYEQYFGPGTRLTVT.

The J gene is TRBJ2-5, the V gene TRBV2, with D tentatively TRBD1 (6 bases). The J call may be faulty, since TRBJ2-1 better matches the DNA end. Germline V gene data show CDR1 as SNHLY and CDR2 as FYNNEI. This CDR3 region has 13 residues. CDR3 bases: TGTGCCAGCAGTGACCTCCAGGGGAATGAGCAGTTCTTC. Translated: CASSDLQGNEQFF.

With respect to this clonotype: The junction and the germline gene differ at one end; a read error may be behind it. This sequence joins TRBV4-2 and TRBJ1-1; D remains ambiguous. The germline V gene encodes CDR1 LGHNA and CDR2 YNFKEQ. The CDR3 is 16 residues long. The CDR3 is CASNQGGRGMNTEAFF. The CDR3 DNA sequence: TGTGCCAGCAACCAAGGAGGGCGGGGTATGAACACTGAAGCTTTCTTT.

The table lists this clonotype with many counts. This chain uses TRBV9 with TRBJ2-6, with TRBD1 matching 8 bases. Trimming cost V 4 bases and J 0 bases; bases outside gene matches: 15. CDR1 SGDLS and CDR2 YYNGEE come from the germline V gene. The CDR3 consists of 20 residues. CDR3 sequence: CASSFPRDRSSYSGANVLTF. CDR3 nucleotide sequence: TGTGCCAGCAGCTTCCCCCGGGACAGGTCATCGTACTCTGGGGCCAACGTCCTGACTTTC.

This clonotype appeared a few times. The rearrangement links TRBV5-1 to TRBJ2-5; TRBD1 matches 8 bases. Trimming took 4 bases from V and 4 from J; bases not matched to a gene: 15. Germline V gives CDR1 SGHRS, CDR2 YFSETQ. The CDR3 length is 17 residues. As DNA, the CDR3 is TGCGCCAGCAGCATAACTTCGACAGGGGTGATCGGAGAGACCCAGTACTTC. Its translation is CASSITSTGVIGETQYF.

This clonotype occurred a few times. This chain links TRBV24-1 with TRBJ2-1; TRBD2 might be the D (5 bases). This CDR3 has 13 residues. Germline-derived CDR1 and CDR2 are KGHDR and SFDVKD. The V gene lost 5 bases and the J gene lost 8 bases, with 12 bases spanning the gap. CDR3 DNA: TGTGCCACCAGTGTCGGGATACGCGATGAGCAGTTCTTC. Translating gives CATSVGIRDEQFF.

This clonotype was observed many times. The chain recombines TRBV2 with TRBJ1-2; 9 nucleotides match TRBD1. Germline V lookup: CDR1 SNHLY, CDR2 FYNNEI. The junction had 9 bases not matched to a gene; V was cut back by 6 bases and J by 7 bases. This CDR3 is 14 amino acids long. The CDR3 DNA reads TGTGCCAGCAGACCCGGGACAGGGTTCTCTGGCTACACCTTC. This codes for CASRPGTGFSGYTF. The entire variable domain, with the rest obtained from reference TRBV2 and TRBJ1-2, is as follows: EPEVTQTPSHQVTQMGQEVILRCVPISNHLYFYWYRQILGQKVEFLVSFYNNEISEKSEIFDDQFSVERPDGSNFTLKIRSTKLEDSAMYFCASRPGTGFSGYTFGSGTRLTVV.

This clonotype has just a few counts. The CDR3: CAITPRVGHTQYF. CDR3 nucleotides: TGTGCCATCACCCCCCGAGTAGGGCATACGCAGTATTTT. This chain connects TRBV10-3 to TRBJ2-3; D is unclear. This CDR3 region has 13 residues. V was cut by 7 bases and J by 7 bases, with 15 bases left in between. Germline CDR1 is ENHRY and CDR2 is SYGVKD.

As concerns this clonotype: With a much larger clone just one base away, this may be a read error. The chain recombines TRBV11-3 with TRBJ1-2; D is unclear. Germline assignment: CDR1 SGHNT and CDR2 YENEEA. This CDR3 is built from 14 residues. The germline V and J ends were trimmed by 0 bases and 7 bases, with 12 bases remaining between them. The chain's CDR3 is CASSLDSAGSGYTF. Here the CDR3 DNA reads TGTGCCAGCAGCTTAGATTCGGCAGGATCTGGCTACACCTTC.

On this clonotype itself: This may arise from a read error, as a much more abundant clone is one base away. It is likely a read error, because the conserved phenylalanine at the end of the CDR3 is missing. The chain couples TRBV4-1 to TRBJ1-2; a possible D gene is TRBD1 (5 bases). V dropped 0 bases and J dropped 4 bases, with 9 bases sitting between them. This CDR3 comprises 14 residues. Germline V gene lookup returns CDR1 MGHRA and CDR2 YSYEKL. The DNA of the CDR3 is TGCGCCAGCAGCCAAGAGTCAGGGCCCTATGGCTACACCCTC. Protein: CASSQESGPYGYTL.

This clonotype was seen ten or more times. V gene TRBV7-9 combines with J gene TRBJ1-3; 8 positions match TRBD1. The CDR3 is 14 residues long. The trim removed 5 bases at V and 4 bases at J, leaving 4 bases unmatched. CDR1 and CDR2 (germline): SEHNR, FQNEAQ (reference sequence). CDR3 sequence (DNA): TGTGCCAGCAGCGCCACAGGGGGAGGAAACACCATATATTTT. Translation gives CASSATGGGNTIYF. Supplemented by reference TRBV7-9 and TRBJ1-3, the full variable domain reads DTGVSQNPRHKITKRGQNVTFRCDPISEHNRLYWYRQTLGQGPEFLTYFQNEAQLEKSRLLSDRFSAERPKGSFSTLEIQRTEQGDSAMYLCASSATGGGNTIYFGEGSWLTVV.

A few counts support this clonotype. The V and J genes are TRBV25-1 and TRBJ1-2; D gene ambiguous. Trimming left V 4 bases short and J 8 bases short, with 17 bases between. Germline-derived CDR1 and CDR2 are MGHDK and SYGVNS. The CDR3 consists of 14 residues. In DNA form, the CDR3 reads TGTGCCAGCAGTGCTAGATCCGGGGAAGTGGGCTACACCTTC. Its translation is CASSARSGEVGYTF.

This clonotype was found many times. CDR3 sequence: CASSEVTGNTEAFF. DNA for the CDR3: TGCGCCAGCAGTGAGGTAACAGGGAACACTGAAGCTTTCTTT. This chain joins TRBV10-2 and TRBJ1-1, with a possible D match to TRBD1 (5 bases). V was pared by 2 bases and J by 1 base, with 8 bases between. The CDR3 sequence is 14 residues long. The germline V gene encodes CDR1 WSHSY and CDR2 SAAADI.

V and J are TRBV7-6 and TRBJ1-5, with D perhaps TRBD1 (6 bases). The germline V gene encodes CDR1 SGHVS and CDR2 FNYEAQ. This CDR3 spans 13 amino acids. V lost 5 bases to trimming and J lost 3 bases, with 8 bases between them. This CDR3 is CASSRGDNQPQHF. The CDR3 DNA is TGTGCCAGCAGCAGGGGGGACAATCAGCCCCAGCATTTT.